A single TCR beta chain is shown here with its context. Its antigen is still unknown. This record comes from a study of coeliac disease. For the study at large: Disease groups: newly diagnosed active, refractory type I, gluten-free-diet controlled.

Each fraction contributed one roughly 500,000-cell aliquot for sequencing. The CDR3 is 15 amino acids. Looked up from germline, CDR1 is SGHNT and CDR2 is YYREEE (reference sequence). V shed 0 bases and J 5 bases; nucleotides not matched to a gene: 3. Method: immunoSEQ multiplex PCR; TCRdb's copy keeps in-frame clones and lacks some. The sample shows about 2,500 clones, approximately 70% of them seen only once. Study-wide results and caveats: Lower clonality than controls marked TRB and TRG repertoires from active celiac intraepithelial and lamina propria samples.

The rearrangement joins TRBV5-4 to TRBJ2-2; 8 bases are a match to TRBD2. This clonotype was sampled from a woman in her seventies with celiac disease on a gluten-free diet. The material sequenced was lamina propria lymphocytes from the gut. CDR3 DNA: TGTGCCAGCAGCTTGGTGATAGCGGGGACCGGGGAGCTGTTTTTT. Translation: CASSLVIAGTGELFF.